The T cell receptor (beta chain) described here comes from a study of T-cell reconstitution after alpha-beta-depleted transplantation in children. Study-level results: Recipient T cells and thymic progenitors that survived gave rise to the high TCRbeta diversity observed at day 60 in some patients. Several hundred rapidly expanded clones from non-depleted graft cells reportedly supplied alpha-beta T cells about two months post-transplant.

The TCRbeta library incorporated unique molecular identifiers. TCRdb processed the PCR reads anew with MiXCR; each CDR3 protein has one entry. The sample consists of approximately 32,000 distinct CDR3 sequences, under 7.5% of them appearing once. J gave up 13 bases and V 5 bases, and 4 bases lay outside the gene matches. The CDR3 contains 9 residues. Germline V gives CDR1 DFQATT, CDR2 SNEGSKA (reference sequence). There are many counts of this clonotype. Antigen specificity is unknown. This TCR came from a child younger than two who had a stem cell transplant for acute myeloid leukemia, so the T cells may come from the graft donor. Sequenced material: peripheral blood, taken 60 days after TCRalphabeta/CD19-depleted stem cell transplant. This chain connects TRBV20-1 to TRBJ1-1; 7 bases agree with TRBD1. The CDR3 reads CSAPTGFFF. In DNA, the CDR3 is TGCAGTGCTCCGACAGGGTTTTTCTTT.